This T cell receptor beta chain was observed in a study of human CD4 T cells and Enterobacteriaceae (TCRdb year 2020). For context, the study as a whole: The bacteria used for stimulation were E. coli, K. pneumoniae, E. aerogenes, S. flexneri, S. sonnei, S. typhimurium and S. aureus, and the bacteria were heat-inactivated after culture.

The germline V gene (reference sequence) gives CDR1 as MNHNY and CDR2 as SVGAGI. Trimming costs V 0 bases and J 6 bases, and their ends lie 15 bases apart. Counted from cysteine to phenylalanine, this CDR3 has 16 amino acids. Only the CDR3 DNA is retained, 48 bases long and in frame from the first base. Worth noting for this clone: Within one base of it there is no much larger clone, and no base qualities were kept.

After about 6-7 days, proliferating activated T cells were FACS-sorted as CFSE-low CD25+ ICOS+ cells. Sorted memory CD4+ T cells were CFSE-labeled and cultured at a 2:1 ratio with irradiated autologous monocytes pulsed with antigen. Memory CD4+ T cells, defined as all CD4+ cells other than CD45RA+CCR7+CD95- naive cells, were FACS-sorted on a FACSAria III to a purity of over 98%. Blood from healthy donors came from blood donation centers in Switzerland. Positive selection with CD4 and CD14 magnetic microbeads was used to enrich total CD4+ T cells and monocytes. CD8+, CD14+, CD16+, CD56+, CD19+ and CD25-bright cells were excluded prior to sorting. Bacteria were heat-inactivated for around two hours at 60 degrees C and added at 1.5 to 2.5 particles per monocyte, and M. tuberculosis lysate was used at around 3 ug/ml. TCR Vbeta genes were sequenced from CFSE-low memory CD4+ T cells that proliferated after primary stimulation with Enterobacteriaceae or control bacteria. Every bacteria-reactive repertoire was analyzed in two to four different donors over two independent experiments. Peripheral blood mononuclear cells were isolated from donor blood using Ficoll-Paque Plus.

CFSE-low antigen-reactive cultures were sequenced at survey level, with detection sensitivity of one cell in 40,000. Genomic DNA was extracted from cell pellets with the QIAamp DNA Micro Kit, and its quantity and purity were checked by spectrophotometry. TCR Vbeta CDR3 regions were amplified with the immunoSEQ multiplex PCR assay. Amplicons were sequenced on the Illumina HiSeq platform. Retrieved sequences were 87 nucleotides long and contained the CDR3 region. Per the source publication's procedure: A clonotype was defined as a unique productive TCR Vbeta nucleotide sequence and was quantified by productive template frequency from ImmunoSEQ Analyzer V3.0. Expanded clonotypes were defined using a threshold set at the top 5th percentile of each repertoire ranked by frequency. Repertoire overlap was calculated as Chao-Jaccard using the R package fossil and displayed by nonmetric multidimensional scaling using the R package MASS. The table was pulled from immuneACCESS by TCRdb, which kept in-frame rearrangements only. Such tables lose some clones; where checked, under half of the loss comes from unresolved V genes, and the rest has no known cause. V and J calls and clone size are given by that table; D and trimming were obtained from the DNA. The sample table holds around 1,100 clones, of which 33% were seen once. Clones ranked in the top ten supply roughly a third of the sample.

The investigation overall reported the following: Enterobacteriaceae-reactive repertoires were polyclonal but contained fewer clonotypes than S. aureus- or M. tuberculosis-reactive repertoires, and co-clustering of the Enterobacteriaceae-reactive repertoires together was observed. Clonotypes shared across Enterobacteriaceae cultures accounted for about 25-49% of unique rearrangements but roughly 66-95% of templates, whereas sharing with control bacteria was rare.

Sequencing used bacteria-reactive CD4+ T cells grown in culture. In the paper's terms, the cell subset or site label means: CFSE-low proliferating memory CD4 T cells sorted after in vitro stimulation with a heat-inactivated bacterium or M. tuberculosis lysate. The receptor comes from a human donor in good health. Recombination linked TRBV6-6 to TRBJ2-4; matching of 6 bases hints at TRBD2 as the D gene. Here is the DNA: TGTGCCAGCAGTTACTCTACCGGAGGGACCCGAAACATTCAGTACTTC. Its protein is CASSYSTGGTRNIQYF.